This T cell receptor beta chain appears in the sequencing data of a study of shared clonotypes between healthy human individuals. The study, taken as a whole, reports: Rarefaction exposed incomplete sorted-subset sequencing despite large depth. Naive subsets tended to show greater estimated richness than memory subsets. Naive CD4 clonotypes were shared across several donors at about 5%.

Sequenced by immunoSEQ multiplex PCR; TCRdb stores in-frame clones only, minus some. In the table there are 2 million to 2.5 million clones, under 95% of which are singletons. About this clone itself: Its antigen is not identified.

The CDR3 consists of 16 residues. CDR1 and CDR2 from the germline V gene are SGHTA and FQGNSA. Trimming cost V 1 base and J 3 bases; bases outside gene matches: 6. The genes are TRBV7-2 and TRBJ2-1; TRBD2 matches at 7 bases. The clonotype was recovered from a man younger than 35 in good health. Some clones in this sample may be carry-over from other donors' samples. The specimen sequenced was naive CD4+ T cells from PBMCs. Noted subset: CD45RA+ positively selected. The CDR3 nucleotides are TGTGCCAGCAGCTTAGTTGTCTCTAGCGGCTACAATGAGCAGTTCTTC. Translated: CASSLVVSSGYNEQFF.